This TCR beta chain stems from a study of cytomegalovirus exposure and HLA in healthy donors. Researchers ran the PCR with 60 Vbeta and 13 Jbeta primers. Sequencing was performed with immunoSEQ multiplex PCR; in TCRdb, only in-frame clones are kept and a portion is missing. Of about 110,000 clones in the sample, under 85% were seen once. This TCR was sampled from a man aged 25-40 years in good health and CMV-seropositive. The sample consisted of PBMCs.

The CDR3: CASSWAPGLHTGELFF. CDR3 in DNA: TGTGCCAGCAGCTGGGCACCGGGACTCCACACCGGGGAGCTGTTTTTT. The chain has TRBV7-6 and TRBJ2-2, with a possible D match to TRBD2 (6 bases). The germline V and J ends were trimmed by 4 bases and 3 bases, with 15 bases remaining between them. The CDR3 length is 16 residues. From germline, CDR1 is SGHVS and CDR2 FNYEAQ.